This TCR beta chain comes out of a study of blood T cell repertoires in COVID-19. Study-wide context: Sources were T cells, B-cell-depleted T cells, or PBMCs; the material itself was cDNA or gDNA.

The V gene's germline CDR1 is SEHNR and CDR2 FQNEAQ (reference sequence). Unmatched junction bases numbered 9, after V lost 0 bases and J lost 5 bases. The CDR3 extends over 16 amino acids. This table comes from immunoSEQ multiplex PCR, and its TCRdb copy is limited to in-frame clones, with some not included. The repertoire holds over 350,000 clones, with around 90% as singletons. The chain carries TRBV7-9 and TRBJ1-2; 7 nucleotides align to TRBD1. Source material: PBMCs or T cells enriched from blood (not recorded which). The receptor's source is a woman in her late teens or twenties who had recovered from COVID-19. CDR3 DNA sequence: TGTGCCAGCAGCTTAGCCGAGGACAGGCATGCTTATGGCTACACCTTC. Its translation is CASSLAEDRHAYGYTF.